This T cell receptor beta chain was recovered during a study of cytomegalovirus exposure and HLA in healthy donors. Overall study results and limits: Immune exposure information available was restricted to CMV serostatus. Rarity held for most TCR sequences, but there were some public TCRs that occurred in many donors.

Regarding this clone: Its antigen is not identified.

A multiplex PCR was run with 60 Vbeta primers and 13 Jbeta primers. The method was immunoSEQ multiplex PCR; TCRdb's version includes in-frame clones alone and lacks a portion of them. The top ten hold more than 9.5% of the sample, which has about 78,000 clones, 72% seen once. The CDR3 extends over 14 amino acids. Looked up from germline, CDR1 is SEHNR and CDR2 is FQNEAQ (reference sequence). The V end lost 5 bases, the J end lost 3 bases, and 12 bases lay between the germline ends. This chain connects TRBV7-9 to TRBJ2-3; the D gene is possibly TRBD2 (7 bases). This clonotype originated in a middle-aged woman in good health and CMV-seropositive. The sample comprised PBMCs. CDR3: CASSVQGGTDTQYF. In DNA form, the CDR3 reads TGTGCCAGCAGCGTACAGGGAGGGACAGATACGCAGTATTTT.